This paragraph reports one T cell receptor beta chain. No antigen is known for it. This record belongs to a study of blood T cells in healthy people across ages. Study-wide findings and caveats: Unsorted PBMCs blocked a conclusive comparison of naive and antigen-experienced cells.

It was with a sample-barcoded 5' primer and a J-beta primer mix that a second PCR of about 7 to 12 cycles was run. MiXCR, run by TCRdb on the 5' RACE reads, gives a single entry per CDR3 protein. The sample yields around 1,500,000 distinct CDR3 sequences, about 43% seen once. The germline V gene encodes CDR1 ENHRY and CDR2 SYGVKD. The CDR3 covers 15 residues. Trimming removed 6 bases from V and 7 bases from J; junction bases left unmatched: 8. J is TRBJ2-1 and V is TRBV10-3, with 11 bases matching TRBD2. This TCR derives from a woman aged 18-35 years in good health. Sequencing was carried out using blood. The CDR3: CAIRVAGGQGNEQFF. In DNA, the CDR3 is TGTGCCATCAGGGTAGCGGGGGGGCAGGGGAATGAGCAGTTCTTC.